The 22 T cell receptor beta chains below were found in one sample sequenced in a study of PD-L1 blockade in urothelial cancer. Measured with immunoSEQ multiplex PCR; TCRdb has only the in-frame clones, and not every one. The table has more than 85,000 clones, roughly 91% seen once. The time point: pretreatment peripheral blood. The sequencing here drew on PBMCs, taken around atezolizumab (anti-PD-L1) treatment. The receptor source for this set is a man between 60 and 75 years old with urothelial cancer.

V gene TRBV6-5 combines with J gene TRBJ1-1, with D unclear. The germline V gene has CDR1 MNHEY and CDR2 SVGAGI. Trimming stripped 2 bases from V and 6 bases from J, with 10 bases between. The CDR3 is 13 amino acids. In DNA, the CDR3 is TGTGCCAGCAGTTACCCACAGTACGCTGAAGCTTTCTTT. Protein sequence: CASSYPQYAEAFF.

The CDR3, as DNA: TGTGCTAGTGGTTTGGACTTAACCTCTCGGGGCTACACCTTC. It is translated as CASGLDLTSRGYTF. The chain has TRBV12-5 and TRBJ1-2; D uncertain. Trimming removed 1 base at V and 8 bases at J, with 14 bases between. The CDR3 extends over 14 amino acids. Germline CDR1 LGHNT, CDR2 FRNRAP.

The chain couples TRBV27 to TRBJ2-5; 9 bases map to TRBD1. CDR3 length: 14 residues. Germline trimming cut 6 bases from V and 5 bases from J; bases unmatched to any gene: 7. Germline CDR1 MNHEY, CDR2 SMNVEV (reference sequence). The CDR3 region is CASSRDRARETQYF. The DNA of the CDR3 is TGTGCCAGCAGCCGGGACAGGGCCCGGGAGACCCAGTACTTC.

In this sample, this clone turned up a few times. This sequence joins TRBV28 and TRBJ1-2; D not resolved. Germline loops: CDR1 MDHEN, CDR2 SYDVKM. The CDR3 is made up of 13 amino acids. Deletions cut 4 bases from V and 2 bases from J, with 8 bases between. CDR3 nucleotides: TGTGCCAGCAGTTCAAGCTTCAACTATGGCTACACCTTC. As protein: CASSSSFNYGYTF.

The V gene is TRBV7-9, the J gene TRBJ2-2; TRBD1 aligns across 9 bases. V was clipped by 10 bases and J by 3 bases; unmatched bases: 6. The germline CDR1 and CDR2 sequences are SEHNR and FQNEAQ (reference sequence). The CDR3 contains 14 residues. CDR3: CAIHRGRDTGELFF. CDR3 coding DNA: TGTGCCATCCACAGGGGGCGGGACACCGGGGAGCTGTTTTTT.

V gene TRBV10-1 combines with J gene TRBJ2-1, with D tentatively TRBD1 (6 bases). The CDR3 runs to 16 residues. Germline V lookup: CDR1 WNHNN, CDR2 SYGVQD (reference sequence). V was clipped by 3 bases and J by 0 bases, with 12 bases between them. The CDR3: CASSEERGSSYNEQFF. Here the CDR3 DNA reads TGCGCCAGCAGTGAAGAAAGGGGGAGCTCCTACAATGAGCAGTTCTTC.

The rearrangement links TRBV14 to TRBJ2-3; a weak D match, TRBD2 (5 bases). Germline V gene data show CDR1 as SGHDN and CDR2 as FVKESK. The CDR3 length is 19 residues. V was pared by 3 bases and J by 1 base, with 23 bases between. CDR3 protein: CASSQILGGPGLGTDTQYF. DNA for the CDR3: TGTGCCAGCAGCCAGATTCTTGGAGGACCCGGATTAGGCACAGATACGCAGTATTTT.

The chain couples TRBV11-2 to TRBJ1-2; no definite D call. Trimming took off 5 bases at V and 3 bases at J, with 13 bases between the two ends. The CDR3 is made up of 14 amino acids. The germline gives CDR1 SGHAT, CDR2 FQNNGV. As DNA, the CDR3 is TGTGCCAGCAGCCCAATTGGTGGCTACTATGGCTACACCTTC. It is translated as CASSPIGGYYGYTF.

The chain joins TRBV7-8 to TRBJ2-6; D not resolved. The V gene lost 2 bases and the J gene lost 0 bases, with 17 bases spanning the gap. The CDR3 totals 19 residues. Germline V gene data show CDR1 as SGHVS and CDR2 as FQNEAQ. The CDR3 DNA follows: TGTGCCAGCAGCTTAAGGATTGGCTCTCGAGGCTCTGGGGCCAACGTCCTGACTTTC. Translating gives CASSLRIGSRGSGANVLTF.

This clone was seen only a few times. The chain recombines TRBV29-1 with TRBJ2-7; 7 bases are shared with TRBD2. V lost 7 bases and J lost 2; bases outside the gene matches: 8. The CDR3 spans 13 residues. CDR1 and CDR2 (germline): SQVTM, ANQGSEA. The CDR3 region has the DNA TGCAGCGCAGTCGATCGGGGGGCCTACGAGCAGTACTTC. Amino acids: CSAVDRGAYEQYF.

The rearrangement links TRBV11-2 to TRBJ1-2, with 7 nucleotides matching TRBD1. This CDR3 has 16 amino acids. The V segment lost 5 bases and the J segment 2 bases; nucleotides outside the gene matches: 11. Germline-derived CDR1 and CDR2 are SGHAT and FQNNGV. The CDR3 reads CASSHDGTAMNYGYTF. For the CDR3, the DNA is TGTGCCAGCAGCCACGACGGGACAGCGATGAACTATGGCTACACCTTC.

This clone was seen a few times. CDR3 protein: CASSLGVNSYNEQFF. CDR3 nucleotide sequence: TGTGCCAGCAGCTTAGGCGTAAATTCCTACAATGAGCAGTTCTTC. The rearrangement joins TRBV7-2 to TRBJ2-1; D ambiguous. CDR3 length: 15 amino acids. The germline V gene encodes CDR1 SGHTA and CDR2 FQGNSA. The V gene lost 1 base and the J gene lost 1 base, with 8 bases spanning the gap.

This clone appeared a single time. V usage is TRBV5-4 and J usage is TRBJ2-5, with 8 bases lining up with TRBD1. CDR1 SGHNT and CDR2 YYREEE come from the germline V gene (reference sequence). With 10 bases clipped from V and 5 bases from J, the junction kept 7 bases outside the gene matches. The CDR3 runs to 12 residues. This CDR3 reads CAVKTGVETQYF. For the CDR3, the DNA is TGTGCCGTAAAGACAGGGGTGGAGACCCAGTACTTC.

This rearrangement joins TRBV5-1 to TRBJ2-7; TRBD1 matches 9 bases. This CDR3 has 14 residues. With V trimmed by 3 bases and J by 2 bases, 3 bases remained unmatched. Per germline, CDR1 SGHRS and CDR2 YFSETQ. The CDR3 coding sequence is TGCGCCAGCAGCTCGGACAGGGGAGCCTACGAGCAGTACTTC. This gives the protein CASSSDRGAYEQYF.

This clone was observed a single time. The chain is built from TRBV29-1 and TRBJ2-1; weak D call: TRBD2 (5 bases). CDR3 size: 18 residues. Germline CDR1 is SQVTM and CDR2 is ANQGSEA. The V gene lost 0 bases and the J gene lost 0 bases, with 18 bases spanning the gap. Here the CDR3 DNA reads TGCAGCGTTGAAGATTCAGGTAGCGCAAGTAGCTCCTACAATGAGCAGTTCTTC. This gives the protein CSVEDSGSASSSYNEQFF.

This chain joins TRBV28 and TRBJ2-5; 10 nucleotides agree with TRBD2. CDR3 length equals 15 residues. Germline loops: CDR1 MDHEN, CDR2 SYDVKM. J lost 3 bases, V lost 5 bases, and 6 bases had no gene match. The CDR3 sequence: CASSQWTSGEETQYF. CDR3 DNA sequence: TGTGCCAGCAGTCAATGGACTAGCGGCGAAGAGACCCAGTACTTC. Based on the CDR3 plus reference TRBV28 and TRBJ2-5, the full variable domain is DVKVTQSSRYLVKRTGEKVFLECVQDMDHENMFWYRQDPGLGLRLIYFSYDVKMKEKGDIPEGYSVSREKKERFSLILESASTNQTSMYLCASSQWTSGEETQYFGPGTRLLVL.

There are many counts of this clone. The V and J genes are TRBV19 and TRBJ1-6; possibly TRBD1 for D (5 bases). Germline V gene data show CDR1 as LNHDA and CDR2 as SQIVND (reference sequence). The CDR3 runs to 12 residues. V lost 6 bases and J lost 8, with 8 bases in between. CDR3 region: CASRETDSPLHF. The CDR3 coding sequence is TGTGCCAGTAGGGAGACAGATTCACCCCTCCACTTT.

The CDR3 loop reads CASSEDYSNQPQHF. The CDR3 nucleotides read TGTGCCAGCAGCGAGGACTATAGCAATCAGCCCCAGCATTTT. This chain connects TRBV6-5 to TRBJ1-5; no clear D. Trimming left V 6 bases short and J 0 bases short, with 9 bases between. Germline-derived CDR1 and CDR2 are MNHEY and SVGAGI. The CDR3 covers 14 residues.

This chain joins TRBV28 and TRBJ2-7, with no clear D. From germline, CDR1 is MDHEN and CDR2 SYDVKM. Trimming shortened V by 5 bases and J by 3 bases, and 14 bases separated the two germline ends. CDR3 length: 14 residues. The chain's CDR3 is CASSLRGLNYEQYF. CDR3 in DNA: TGTGCCAGCAGTCTCCGTGGGCTCAACTACGAGCAGTACTTC. Combining the CDR3 with reference TRBV28 and TRBJ2-7 gives the whole variable domain DVKVTQSSRYLVKRTGEKVFLECVQDMDHENMFWYRQDPGLGLRLIYFSYDVKMKEKGDIPEGYSVSREKKERFSLILESASTNQTSMYLCASSLRGLNYEQYFGPGTRLTVT.

This clone is a singleton in its sample. The rearrangement links TRBV10-3 to TRBJ2-1, with TRBD2 identical over 8 bases. The CDR3 contains 13 residues. Trimming at V came to 7 bases and at J to 8 bases, leaving 7 bases not matched to a gene. Per the germline V gene, CDR1 is ENHRY and CDR2 is SYGVKD. CDR3 region: CAINREGRHEQFF. The CDR3, as DNA: TGTGCCATCAACCGGGAGGGCCGCCATGAGCAGTTCTTC.

V usage is TRBV7-2 and J usage is TRBJ2-7; 9 positions match TRBD2. Germline-derived CDR1 and CDR2 are SGHTA and FQGNSA. The CDR3 covers 15 residues. Trimming cost V 6 bases and J 5 bases; bases outside gene matches: 11. The CDR3 region is CASRVSGGNGNEQYF. The CDR3 nucleotides read TGTGCCAGCAGAGTAAGCGGGGGGAATGGAAACGAGCAGTACTTC.

The chain is built from TRBV28 and TRBJ1-5, with D unresolved. Germline assignment: CDR1 MDHEN and CDR2 SYDVKM. The CDR3 extends over 17 amino acids. V was pared by 1 base and J by 2 bases, with 15 bases between. The CDR3 DNA sequence: TGTGCCAGCAGTTTATTGCCGACCGACGGGGGCAATCAGCCCCAGCATTTT. This sequence encodes CASSLLPTDGGNQPQHF.